This passage covers 27 T cell receptor beta chains from one sample sequenced in a study of blood T cells in healthy people across ages. Combining a sample-barcoded 5' primer with a J-beta primer mix, a second PCR ran for roughly 7 to 12 cycles. TCRdb reanalysed the 5' RACE reads using MiXCR and keeps one entry per CDR3 protein. The repertoire holds some 1.4 million distinct CDR3 sequences, with roughly 40% as singletons. The sequenced sample was blood. These receptors were obtained from a woman under 30 in good health.

On this clonotype: This clone may be a read error of a much larger clone one base away. V and J are TRBV7-9 and TRBJ2-5; TRBD1 matches 8 bases. The CDR3 contains 16 residues. The germline CDR1 and CDR2 sequences are SEHNR and FQNEAQ (reference sequence). The V segment lost 5 bases and the J segment 8 bases; nucleotides outside the gene matches: 16. The CDR3, as DNA: TGTGCCAGCAGCCAAGGACAGGGTGGAGTTTTTGTAACCCAGTACTTC. Amino acid sequence: CASSQGQGGVFVTQYF.

The sample holds a few counts of this clonotype. The chain has TRBV20-1 and TRBJ2-3; TRBD1 matches 9 bases. V lost 6 bases and J lost 2; bases outside the gene matches: 9. CDR3 length: 15 amino acids. Germline lookup yields CDR1 DFQATT and CDR2 SNEGSKA (reference sequence). CDR3 nucleotides: TGCAGTGCCGCTTTGAGGACAGGGGACACAGATACGCAGTATTTT. This codes for CSAALRTGDTDTQYF.

This clonotype is deemed large (0.1 to 1%). The genes are TRBV2 and TRBJ2-3, with D perhaps matching TRBD2 (5 bases). The CDR3 covers 16 residues. Germline CDR1 SNHLY, CDR2 FYNNEI. V was pared by 1 base and J by 2 bases, with 13 bases between. CDR3 sequence: CASSEGGGGTTDTQYF. DNA of the CDR3: TGTGCCAGCAGTGAAGGAGGAGGAGGAACCACAGATACGCAGTATTTT.

The chain combines TRBV7-9 with TRBJ2-5; TRBD1 matches at 8 bases. The J segment lost 4 bases and the V segment lost 1 base, leaving 8 bases of the junction unmatched. The CDR3 is 16 amino acids. Germline CDR1 reads SEHNR; CDR2 reads FQNEAQ (reference sequence). CDR3 residues: CASSLEALTGGETQYF. The DNA for the CDR3 is TGTGCCAGCAGCTTAGAAGCGTTAACAGGGGGAGAGACCCAGTACTTC. Full variable domain (outside the CDR3, taken from reference TRBV7-9 and TRBJ2-5): DTGVSQNPRHKITKRGQNVTFRCDPISEHNRLYWYRQTLGQGPEFLTYFQNEAQLEKSRLLSDRFSAERPKGSFSTLEIQRTEQGDSAMYLCASSLEALTGGETQYFGPGTRLLVL.

The V and J genes are TRBV24-1 and TRBJ2-6, with 9 bases that match TRBD1. J was trimmed by 0 bases and V by 1 base; bases with no gene match: 6. The CDR3 runs 19 residues. Germline V gives CDR1 KGHDR, CDR2 SFDVKD. The CDR3 protein is CATSDFNRGLFSGANVLTF. In DNA form, the CDR3 reads TGTGCCACCAGTGATTTCAACAGGGGGCTCTTCTCTGGGGCCAACGTCCTGACTTTC.

The chain is built from TRBV7-2 and TRBJ2-5; 9 bases agree with TRBD2. After removal of 0 bases from V and 4 bases from J, the junction contained 3 bases not matched to a gene. Germline CDR1 reads SGHTA; CDR2 reads FQGNSA. The CDR3 contains 15 residues. The DNA of the CDR3 is TGTGCCAGCAGCTTAGCCCTAGCGGGGAGAGAGACCCAGTACTTC. Protein: CASSLALAGRETQYF.

This clonotype was seen only a few times. The CDR3 sequence: CASSEIGEDYEQYF. CDR3 coding DNA: TGTGCCAGCAGTGAGATAGGGGAGGACTACGAGCAGTACTTC. The rearrangement links TRBV2 to TRBJ2-7, with D possibly matching TRBD2 (6 bases). Trimming pared 3 bases from V and 3 bases from J, leaving 12 bases between. The germline V gene encodes CDR1 SNHLY and CDR2 FYNNEI. This CDR3 spans 14 amino acids.

The rearrangement joins TRBV5-1 to TRBJ2-4, with D possibly being TRBD2 (6 bases). This CDR3 spans 14 amino acids. Trimming cost V 5 bases and J 3 bases, with 12 bases left between them. CDR1 and CDR2 (germline): SGHRS, YFSETQ. CDR3 bases: TGCGCCAGCAGTCCGGGAGAAAACAAAAACATTCAGTACTTC. The encoded protein is CASSPGENKNIQYF.

The chain links TRBV12-3 or TRBV12-4 to TRBJ2-4, with 12 bases that match TRBD2. The J segment lost 10 bases and the V segment lost 0 bases, leaving 4 bases of the junction unmatched. The length of the CDR3 is 15 residues. The CDR3 loop reads CASSLALAGGRIQYF. Written as DNA, the CDR3 is TGTGCCAGCAGTTTAGCCCTAGCGGGAGGGCGGATTCAGTACTTC.

This clonotype was counted a few times. The genes are TRBV20-1 and TRBJ2-1; D unresolved. Germline values: CDR1 DFQATT, CDR2 SNEGSKA (reference sequence). V lost 7 bases, J lost 8 bases, and 18 bases lay in between. The CDR3 totals 13 residues. The CDR3 nucleotides are TGCAGTGTCCACCGAGACATTAAGGATGAGCAGTTCTTC. Protein sequence: CSVHRDIKDEQFF.

V is TRBV2 and J is TRBJ2-1, with unresolved D. The V gene lost 7 bases and the J gene lost 9 bases, with 10 bases spanning the gap. Germline V gives CDR1 SNHLY, CDR2 FYNNEI. The CDR3 is 11 amino acids. The CDR3 DNA reads as TGTGCCAGCAAGTATGGCGGTGAGCAGTTCTTC. Translation: CASKYGGEQFF.

The genes are TRBV4-2 and TRBJ1-1, with D hard to call. V dropped 1 base and J dropped 0 bases, with 15 bases sitting between them. This CDR3 is built from 17 residues. The germline CDR1 and CDR2 sequences are LGHNA and YNFKEQ. The CDR3 region has the DNA TGTGCCAGCAGCCAAGTCGAAGACCTCACCCTGAACACTGAAGCTTTCTTT. Its translation: CASSQVEDLTLNTEAFF.

The rearrangement uses TRBV15 and TRBJ1-5; D is uncertain. The CDR3 length is 15 residues. Trimming left V 4 bases short and J 0 bases short, with 10 bases between. CDR1 and CDR2 from the germline V gene are LNHNV and YYDKDF (reference sequence). CDR3 residues: CATSKRAYSNQPQHF. The CDR3 DNA follows: TGTGCCACCAGCAAGAGGGCATATAGCAATCAGCCCCAGCATTTT.

The chain is built from TRBV6-6 and TRBJ2-2; perhaps TRBD2 as D (5 bases). Trimming took 3 bases from V and 6 from J, leaving 8 bases between them. The CDR3 is 13 amino acids. Germline loops: CDR1 MNHNY, CDR2 SVGAGI (reference sequence). The CDR3: CASSYAGAGELFF. CDR3 in DNA: TGTGCCAGCAGTTATGCCGGGGCCGGGGAGCTGTTTTTT.

V gene TRBV7-9 combines with J gene TRBJ2-5, with 11 bases matching TRBD2. J gave up 0 bases and V 2 bases, and 2 bases lay outside the gene matches. The CDR3 sequence is 16 residues long. The germline gives CDR1 SEHNR, CDR2 FQNEAQ (reference sequence). As DNA, the CDR3 is TGTGCCAGCAGCTTAAAACTAGCGGGGGACCAAGAGACCCAGTACTTC. It encodes CASSLKLAGDQETQYF.

The chain couples TRBV20-1 to TRBJ2-3, with 7 bases lining up with TRBD1. Losses at the gene ends were 1 base for V and 6 bases for J; bases not matched to a gene: 13. The germline gives CDR1 DFQATT, CDR2 SNEGSKA (reference sequence). The CDR3 is 16 residues long. For the CDR3, the DNA is TGCAGTGCTAGAGCCTCCCGAGGGGGCGCGTTTGATACGCAGTATTTT. Translated: CSARASRGGAFDTQYF.

The chain employs TRBV30 and TRBJ1-1; D gene ambiguous. CDR3 length: 10 residues. With 8 bases removed from V and 5 bases from J, the gap between germline ends came to 9 bases. Germline CDR1 GTSNPN, CDR2 SVGIG (reference sequence). This chain's CDR3 is CAASGTEAFF. The CDR3 bases are TGTGCCGCCTCCGGGACTGAAGCTTTCTTT.

This clonotype was recorded at least ten times. The rearrangement links TRBV6-5 to TRBJ2-3; 10 positions agree with TRBD2. V shed 5 bases, J shed 1 base, and the junction held 3 bases outside the gene matches. The CDR3 is 15 amino acids. Germline lookup yields CDR1 MNHEY and CDR2 SVGAGI. The CDR3 protein is CASSTGTSGTDTQYF. The CDR3 DNA reads as TGTGCCAGCAGTACAGGGACTAGCGGCACAGATACGCAGTATTTT.

The chain carries TRBV5-1 and TRBJ2-5; either TRBD1 or TRBD2 may supply D (5 bases each). The V end lost 3 bases, the J end lost 2 bases, and 11 bases lay between the germline ends. Germline V gene data show CDR1 as SGHRS and CDR2 as YFSETQ. There are 14 residues in the CDR3. CDR3 region: CASSYGDRQETQYF. The CDR3 nucleotides read TGCGCCAGCAGCTACGGGGACCGACAAGAGACCCAGTACTTC.

This chain uses TRBV7-3 with TRBJ2-7, with TRBD1 matching 8 bases. Germline V CDR1 and CDR2: SGHTA, FQGTGA. The CDR3 is 15 amino acids. Trimming removed 5 bases from V and 5 bases from J; junction bases left unmatched: 11. The CDR3 bases are TGTGCCAGCAGCCTTGGAGGGGCGACAGGGGACGAGCAGTACTTC. It translates to CASSLGGATGDEQYF.

The rearrangement uses TRBV6-1 and TRBJ2-4; TRBD1 agrees at 7 bases. The end of the DNA fits TRBJ2-7 better, so the J call may be wrong. CDR1 and CDR2 (germline): MNHNS, SASEGT. The length of the CDR3 is 15 residues. The DNA for the CDR3 is TGTGCCAGCAGTGAAGGAGACAGGGTTTTCTACGAGCAGTACTTC. The encoded protein is CASSEGDRVFYEQYF.

This clonotype was seen a few times. The chain uses TRBV3-1 and TRBJ2-1, with 7 nucleotides matching TRBD2. The CDR3 is 15 residues long. The V gene's germline CDR1 is LGHDT and CDR2 YNNKEL (reference sequence). V dropped 3 bases and J dropped 8; count of bases not matched to a gene: 10. The CDR3 coding sequence is TGTGCCAGCAGCCACATTAAAAAGCGGGACTATGAGCAGTTCTTC. Translated, it gives CASSHIKKRDYEQFF.

This clonotype came up a few times. The chain recombines TRBV5-1 with TRBJ2-2; unclear D gene. This CDR3 comprises 13 residues. Per the germline V gene, CDR1 is SGHRS and CDR2 is YFSETQ. With 7 bases removed from V and 2 bases from J, the gap between germline ends came to 9 bases. The CDR3 DNA sequence: TGCGCCAGCGGCCCTACTAACACCGGGGAGCTGTTTTTT. Translated: CASGPTNTGELFF.

The chain employs TRBV10-3 and TRBJ2-1; 9 nucleotides line up with TRBD1. CDR1 ENHRY and CDR2 SYGVKD come from the germline V gene. V shed 5 bases, J shed 5 bases, and the junction held 16 bases outside the gene matches. This CDR3 region has 18 residues. For the CDR3, the DNA is TGTGCCATCAGTCGGACCAACCCAACCGGGACAGGGCACAATGAGCAGTTCTTC. The encoded protein is CAISRTNPTGTGHNEQFF.

The table lists this clonotype with a few counts. V usage is TRBV3-1 and J usage is TRBJ2-3, with TRBD2 identical over 9 bases. The trim removed 0 bases at V and 2 bases at J, leaving 6 bases unmatched. This CDR3 has 17 amino acids. Looked up from germline, CDR1 is LGHDT and CDR2 is YNNKEL (reference sequence). This CDR3 is CASSQDVASGTTDTQYF. The CDR3 bases are TGTGCCAGCAGCCAAGATGTGGCTAGCGGGACCACAGATACGCAGTATTTT.

CDR3 loop: CASSQDHRAPLHF. In nucleotides, the CDR3 is TGTGCCAGCAGCCAAGACCACAGGGCACCCCTCCACTTT. The chain joins TRBV14 to TRBJ1-6, with D perhaps matching TRBD1 (6 bases). Per germline, CDR1 SGHDN and CDR2 FVKESK. Trimming took off 0 bases at V and 11 bases at J, with 8 bases between the two ends. There are 13 residues in the CDR3. Based on the CDR3 plus reference TRBV14 and TRBJ1-6, the full variable domain is EAGVTQFPSHSVIEKGQTVTLRCDPISGHDNLYWYRRVMGKEIKFLLHFVKESKQDESGMPNNRFLAERTGGTYSTLKVQPAELEDSGVYFCASSQDHRAPLHFGNGTRLTVT.

This clonotype was recorded a few times. The chain uses TRBV3-1 and TRBJ2-7; no clear D gene. Trimming left V 2 bases short and J 1 base short, with 6 bases between. CDR1 is LGHDT, CDR2 YNNKEL, per germline (reference sequence). The CDR3 spans 13 residues. The CDR3 bases are TGTGCCAGCAGCCAACACGGGTCCTACGAGCAGTACTTC. It translates to CASSQHGSYEQYF.